This TCR beta chain was identified during a study of blood T cell repertoires in COVID-19. Followed over time, Seattle patients had been enrolled while infection was active. The junction had 1 base not matched to a gene; V was cut back by 4 bases and J by 5 bases. This CDR3 contains 14 residues. Per the germline V gene, CDR1 is MNHEY and CDR2 is SVGEGT. Clones were sequenced by immunoSEQ multiplex PCR, and TCRdb holds only the in-frame ones, with some missing. In the table there are about 250,000 clones, 65% to 85% of which are singletons. This chain uses TRBV6-2 or TRBV6-3 with TRBJ2-3, with TRBD2 identical over 12 bases. The clonotype was recovered from a person aged 70 to 85 with COVID-19, enrolled during active disease. The sequenced sample consisted of peripheral blood. CDR3 in amino acids: CASSLGLAGDTQYF. The CDR3 nucleotides are TGTGCCAGCAGTTTGGGACTAGCGGGAGATACGCAGTATTTT.